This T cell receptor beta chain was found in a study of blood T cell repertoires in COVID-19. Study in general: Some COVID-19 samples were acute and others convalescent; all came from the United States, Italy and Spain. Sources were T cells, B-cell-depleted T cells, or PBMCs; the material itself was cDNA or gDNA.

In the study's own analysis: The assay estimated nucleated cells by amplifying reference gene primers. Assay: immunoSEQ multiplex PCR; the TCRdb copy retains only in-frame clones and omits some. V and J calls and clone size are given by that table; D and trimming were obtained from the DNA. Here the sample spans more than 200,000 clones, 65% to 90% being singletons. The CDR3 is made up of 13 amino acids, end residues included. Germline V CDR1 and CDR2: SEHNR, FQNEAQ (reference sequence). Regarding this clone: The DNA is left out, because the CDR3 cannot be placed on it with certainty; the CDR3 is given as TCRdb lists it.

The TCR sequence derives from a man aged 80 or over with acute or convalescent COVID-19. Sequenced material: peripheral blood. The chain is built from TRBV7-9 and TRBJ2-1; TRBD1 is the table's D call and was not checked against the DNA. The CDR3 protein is CASSFGTGTGQVF.